These T cell receptor beta chains were read from a single sample in a study of blood T cell repertoires in COVID-19. Clones were read by immunoSEQ multiplex PCR, and TCRdb kept only the in-frame ones, dropping some. This sample has around 130,000 clones, with approximately 86% found just once. Sequences were obtained from peripheral blood. These receptors were collected from a human donor in a cohort sampled during active COVID-19. The CDR3 runs from the conserved cysteine through the conserved F or W. D genes are given only for firm matches. Size is omitted from some rows. Given values are once, few, many or a class for expanded clones.

D gene: NA; V gene: TRBV4-1; clone size: NA; J gene: TRBJ2-7; CDR3 protein: CASSLTLRSYEQYF; CDR3 DNA: TGCGCCAGCAGCCTCACACTCAGGTCCTACGAGCAGTACTTC
D gene: TRBD2; V gene: TRBV5-1; clone size: NA; J gene: TRBJ2-7; CDR3 protein: CASSLEAGGPYEQYF; CDR3 DNA: TGCGCCAGCAGCTTGGAAGCGGGAGGACCGTACGAGCAGTACTTC
D gene: NA; V gene: TRBV28; clone size: NA; J gene: TRBJ2-1; CDR3 protein: CASSGQWDGGNNEQFF; CDR3 DNA: TGTGCCAGCAGTGGTCAATGGGACGGGGGAAACAATGAGCAGTTCTTC
D gene: NA; V gene: TRBV5-4; clone size: NA; J gene: TRBJ2-7; CDR3 protein: CASSLEAELDEQYF; CDR3 DNA: TGTGCCAGCAGCTTAGAGGCGGAGTTGGACGAGCAGTACTTC
D gene: TRBD1; V gene: TRBV11-1; clone size: once; J gene: TRBJ2-1; CDR3 protein: CASSLGTGSYNEQFF; CDR3 DNA: TGTGCCAGCAGCTTAGGGACAGGGTCCTACAATGAGCAGTTCTTC
D gene: NA; V gene: TRBV9; clone size: NA; J gene: TRBJ2-3; CDR3 protein: CASSVATRSTDTQYF; CDR3 DNA: TGTGCCAGCAGCGTAGCTACTCGGAGCACAGATACGCAGTATTTT
D gene: NA; V gene: TRBV19; clone size: few; J gene: TRBJ1-2; CDR3 protein: CASTPKEGGRMYGYTF; CDR3 DNA: TGTGCCAGTACCCCCAAGGAGGGGGGGCGGATGTATGGCTACACCTTC
D gene: TRBD1; V gene: TRBV28; clone size: NA; J gene: TRBJ2-1; CDR3 protein: CASSLRGTGVYNEQFF; CDR3 DNA: TGTGCCAGCAGTTTAAGAGGGACAGGGGTTTACAATGAGCAGTTCTTC
D gene: TRBD2; V gene: TRBV7-2; clone size: NA; J gene: TRBJ2-1; CDR3 protein: CASSTRGAGVGYEQFF; CDR3 DNA: TGTGCCAGCAGCACCCGAGGAGCGGGAGTTGGTTATGAGCAGTTCTTC
D gene: NA; V gene: TRBV3-1/TRBV3-2; clone size: NA; J gene: TRBJ1-5; CDR3 protein: CASSQDRSYQPQHF; CDR3 DNA: TGTGCCAGCAGCCAAGATCGGAGTTATCAGCCCCAGCATTTT
D gene: NA; V gene: TRBV27; clone size: few; J gene: TRBJ2-3; CDR3 protein: CASSFRSGSDTQYF; CDR3 DNA: TGTGCCAGCAGTTTCCGTTCAGGCTCAGATACGCAGTATTTT
D gene: NA; V gene: TRBV2; clone size: NA; J gene: TRBJ1-5; CDR3 protein: CASTFWGGRQPQHF; CDR3 DNA: TGTGCCAGCACCTTCTGGGGGGGCCGGCAGCCCCAGCATTTT
D gene: TRBD1; V gene: TRBV5-1; clone size: NA; J gene: TRBJ1-4; CDR3 protein: CASSLGDRGSNEKLFF; CDR3 DNA: TGCGCCAGCAGCCTAGGGGACAGGGGTTCTAATGAAAAACTGTTTTTT
D gene: NA; V gene: TRBV2; clone size: NA; J gene: TRBJ2-7; CDR3 protein: CASLGLKDYEQYF; CDR3 DNA: TGTGCCAGCTTGGGACTCAAAGACTACGAGCAGTACTTC
D gene: TRBD1; V gene: TRBV14; clone size: NA; J gene: TRBJ2-7; CDR3 protein: CASSLVQGPYEQYF; CDR3 DNA: TGTGCCAGCAGCCTCGTACAGGGGCCCTACGAGCAGTACTTC
D gene: NA; V gene: TRBV3-1/TRBV3-2; clone size: NA; J gene: TRBJ2-5; CDR3 protein: CASSQEGGGPQETQYF; CDR3 DNA: TGTGCCAGCAGCCAAGAAGGGGGGGGACCACAAGAGACCCAGTACTTC
D gene: NA; V gene: TRBV19; clone size: NA; J gene: TRBJ1-5; CDR3 protein: CASSLLNQPQHF; CDR3 DNA: TGTGCCAGTAGTTTGTTAAATCAGCCCCAGCATTTT
D gene: NA; V gene: TRBV28; clone size: few; J gene: TRBJ1-4; CDR3 protein: CASSSPQGASEKLFF; CDR3 DNA: TGTGCCAGCAGTTCCCCCCAAGGGGCCAGTGAAAAACTGTTTTTT
D gene: TRBD1; V gene: TRBV7-8; clone size: NA; J gene: TRBJ1-5; CDR3 protein: CASSLALGQWGQPQHF; CDR3 DNA: TGTGCCAGCAGCTTAGCGTTGGGACAGTGGGGACAGCCCCAGCATTTT
D gene: NA; V gene: TRBV12-3/TRBV12-4; clone size: NA; J gene: TRBJ2-7; CDR3 protein: CASSLGGRGEQYF; CDR3 DNA: TGTGCCAGCAGTTTGGGCGGCAGAGGGGAGCAGTACTTC
D gene: TRBD1; V gene: TRBV19; clone size: NA; J gene: TRBJ1-6; CDR3 protein: CASTEQGGDNSPLHF; CDR3 DNA: TGTGCCAGTACGGAACAGGGGGGTGATAATTCACCCCTCCACTTT
D gene: NA; V gene: TRBV2; clone size: NA; J gene: TRBJ1-1; CDR3 protein: CASSGRTEAFF; CDR3 DNA: TGTGCCAGCAGCGGGAGAACTGAAGCTTTCTTT
D gene: NA; V gene: TRBV6-5; clone size: once; J gene: TRBJ2-5; CDR3 protein: CASSPQTGQETQYF; CDR3 DNA: TGTGCCAGCAGTCCCCAAACAGGGCAAGAGACCCAGTACTTC
D gene: TRBD2; V gene: TRBV7-2; clone size: NA; J gene: TRBJ2-3; CDR3 protein: CASSLASGRADTQYF; CDR3 DNA: TGTGCCAGCAGCTTGGCTAGCGGGAGGGCTGATACGCAGTATTTT
D gene: TRBD1; V gene: TRBV3-1/TRBV3-2; clone size: NA; J gene: TRBJ2-7; CDR3 protein: CASSQDRDRWGRQYF; CDR3 DNA: TGTGCCAGCAGCCAAGACCGGGACAGGTGGGGACGGCAGTACTTC
D gene: NA; V gene: TRBV28; clone size: NA; J gene: TRBJ1-1; CDR3 protein: CASRPSRGNTEAFF; CDR3 DNA: TGTGCCAGCAGGCCCAGTAGGGGGAACACTGAAGCTTTCTTT
D gene: NA; V gene: TRBV15; clone size: NA; J gene: TRBJ2-3; CDR3 protein: CATSRDPRDTQYF; CDR3 DNA: TGTGCCACCAGCAGAGATCCCAGGGATACGCAGTATTTT
D gene: TRBD1; V gene: TRBV24-1; clone size: many; J gene: TRBJ1-2; CDR3 protein: CATSDFWTGVGGYTF; CDR3 DNA: TGTGCCACCAGTGATTTCTGGACAGGGGTTGGCGGCTACACCTTC
D gene: NA; V gene: TRBV7-9; clone size: NA; J gene: TRBJ2-1; CDR3 protein: CASSLSYNEQFF; CDR3 DNA: TGTGCCAGCAGCCTCTCCTACAATGAGCAGTTCTTC
D gene: TRBD1; V gene: TRBV12-3/TRBV12-4; clone size: once; J gene: TRBJ1-2; CDR3 protein: CASRLTGDYGYTF; CDR3 DNA: TGTGCCAGCAGACTGACAGGGGACTATGGCTACACCTTC
D gene: NA; V gene: TRBV6-5; clone size: NA; J gene: TRBJ2-2; CDR3 protein: CASRAPYLAGELFF; CDR3 DNA: TGTGCCAGCAGAGCCCCATATCTAGCCGGGGAGCTGTTTTTT
D gene: TRBD2; V gene: TRBV13; clone size: NA; J gene: TRBJ2-3; CDR3 protein: CASSLSGRGEDTQYF; CDR3 DNA: TGTGCCAGCAGCCTCAGCGGGAGGGGTGAAGATACGCAGTATTTT
D gene: NA; V gene: TRBV21-1; clone size: NA; J gene: TRBJ1-5; CDR3 protein: CASSKGRGRNQPQHF; CDR3 DNA: TGTGCCAGCAGCAAAGGAAGGGGTCGCAATCAGCCCCAGCATTTT